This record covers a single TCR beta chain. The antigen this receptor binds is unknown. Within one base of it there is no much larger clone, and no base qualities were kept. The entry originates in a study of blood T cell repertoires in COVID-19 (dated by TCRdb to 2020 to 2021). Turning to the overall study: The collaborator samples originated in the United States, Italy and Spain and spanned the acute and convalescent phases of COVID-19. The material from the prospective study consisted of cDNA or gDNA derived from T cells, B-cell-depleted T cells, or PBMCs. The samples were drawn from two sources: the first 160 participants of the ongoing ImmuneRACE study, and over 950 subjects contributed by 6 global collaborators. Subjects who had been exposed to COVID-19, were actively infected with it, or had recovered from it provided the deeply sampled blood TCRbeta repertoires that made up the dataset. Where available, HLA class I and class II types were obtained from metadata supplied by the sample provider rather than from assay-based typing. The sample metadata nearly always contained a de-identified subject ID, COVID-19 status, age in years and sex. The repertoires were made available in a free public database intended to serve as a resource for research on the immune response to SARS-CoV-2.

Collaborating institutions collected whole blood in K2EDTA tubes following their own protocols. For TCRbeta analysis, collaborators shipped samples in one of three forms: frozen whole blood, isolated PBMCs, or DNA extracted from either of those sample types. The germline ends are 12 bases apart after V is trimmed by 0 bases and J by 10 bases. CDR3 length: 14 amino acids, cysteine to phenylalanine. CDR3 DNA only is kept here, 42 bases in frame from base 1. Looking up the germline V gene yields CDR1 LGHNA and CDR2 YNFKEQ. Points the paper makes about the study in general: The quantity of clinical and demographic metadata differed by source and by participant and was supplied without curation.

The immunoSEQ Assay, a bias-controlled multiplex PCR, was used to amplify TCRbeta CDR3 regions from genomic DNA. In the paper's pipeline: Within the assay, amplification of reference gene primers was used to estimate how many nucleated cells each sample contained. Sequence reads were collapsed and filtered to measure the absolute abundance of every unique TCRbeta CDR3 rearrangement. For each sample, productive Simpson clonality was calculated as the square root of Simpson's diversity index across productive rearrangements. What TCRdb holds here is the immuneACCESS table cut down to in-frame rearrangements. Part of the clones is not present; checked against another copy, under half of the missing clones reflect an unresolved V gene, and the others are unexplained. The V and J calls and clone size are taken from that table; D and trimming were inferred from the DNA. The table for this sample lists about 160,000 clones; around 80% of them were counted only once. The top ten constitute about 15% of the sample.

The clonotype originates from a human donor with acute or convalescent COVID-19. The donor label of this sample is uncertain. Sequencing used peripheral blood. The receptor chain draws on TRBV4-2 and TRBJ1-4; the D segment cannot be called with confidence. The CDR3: CASSQDPGGVKLFF. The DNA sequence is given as TGTGCCAGCAGCCAAGACCCGGGCGGGGTAAAACTGTTTTTT.